The clone carrying this TCR beta chain was picked up many times. Its antigen is unknown. V was clipped by 5 bases and J by 1 base; unmatched bases: 10. The CDR3 has 16 residues. Germline-derived CDR1 and CDR2 are SEHNR and FQNEAQ (reference sequence). Some clones are missing from TCRdb's copy, which holds only in-frame ones; the method was immunoSEQ multiplex PCR. The specimen gives under 50,000 clones without singletons; the ten biggest hold about 4.5%. This record belongs to a study of T cells after posttransplantation cyclophosphamide. General study results and limits: Donor CD8+ memory clones often dominated recipient blood repertoires at later times.

The sequence came from a woman aged 50 to 60 in good health and a related stem cell transplant donor. Sequenced material: PBMCs. This chain links TRBV7-9 with TRBJ2-5, with 7 bases identical to TRBD2. For the CDR3, the DNA is TGTGCCAGCAGCCCCCAAAGGCTAGCGGCCCAAGAGACCCAGTACTTC. It codes for CASSPQRLAAQETQYF. Looking up the rest from reference TRBV7-9 and TRBJ2-5 gives the full variable domain: DTGVSQNPRHKITKRGQNVTFRCDPISEHNRLYWYRQTLGQGPEFLTYFQNEAQLEKSRLLSDRFSAERPKGSFSTLEIQRTEQGDSAMYLCASSPQRLAAQETQYFGPGTRLLVL.